The rows below give T cell receptor beta chains drawn from one sample of a study of graft-versus-host responses after intestinal transplantation. Only in-frame clones appear in the TCRdb table, and some are missing; sequencing was by immunoSEQ multiplex PCR. Of over 90,000 clones in the sample, 91% were seen once. Their specific antigens are unknown. The material sequenced was unstimulated CD4+ T cells sorted from spleen or lymph node cells, taken before transplant. The receptors were gathered from a human donor who was the organ donor for an intestinal transplant. CDR3s include the opening cysteine and the closing phenylalanine or tryptophan. The order of the fields is CDR3 protein, CDR3 DNA, J gene, clone size, CDR3 length, V gene, D gene. The D gene is left open where the match is weak. The listing skips clone size in some rows; elsewhere it reads once, few, many or a size class.

CDR3: CASSPAPLSTDTQYF
DNA: TGCGCCAGCAGCCCAGCGCCTTTGAGCACAGATACGCAGTATTTT
J: TRBJ2-3
size: NA
length: 15
V: TRBV4-3
D: NA

CDR3: CASSDCPSLLVDNEKLFF
DNA: TGTGCCAGCAGTGACTGTCCAAGTCTCCTAGTCGACAATGAAAAACTGTTTTTT
J: TRBJ1-4
size: NA
length: 18
V: TRBV6-1
D: NA

CDR3: CAMAGPSYGYTF
DNA: TGTGCAATGGCAGGGCCTAGCTATGGCTACACCTTC
J: TRBJ1-2
size: NA
length: 12
V: TRBV30
D: NA

CDR3: CAWSVRDRGVYGYTF
DNA: TGTGCCTGGAGTGTGCGGGACAGGGGTGTCTATGGCTACACCTTC
J: TRBJ1-2
size: NA
length: 15
V: TRBV30
D: TRBD1

CDR3: CASSPRIVNTGELFF
DNA: TGTGCCAGCAGCCCGCGGATTGTGAACACCGGGGAGCTGTTTTTT
J: TRBJ2-2
size: once
length: 15
V: TRBV11-2
D: NA

CDR3: CASSLSGTGRNSPLHF
DNA: TGTGCCAGCAGCTTATCAGGGACAGGGAGAAATTCACCCCTCCACTTT
J: TRBJ1-6
size: NA
length: 16
V: TRBV11-2
D: TRBD1

CDR3: CASSLPSTDTQYF
DNA: TGTGCCAGCAGCTTGCCCAGTACAGATACGCAGTATTTT
J: TRBJ2-3
size: NA
length: 13
V: TRBV7-2
D: NA

CDR3: CASSLGSTGRYQPQHF
DNA: TGTGCCAGCAGCTTAGGGTCCACAGGGCGGTATCAGCCCCAGCATTTT
J: TRBJ1-5
size: NA
length: 16
V: TRBV11-2
D: NA

CDR3: CASSQGGGGLSSYNEQFF
DNA: TGCGCCAGCAGCCAAGGGGGCGGGGGCTTGAGCTCCTACAATGAGCAGTTCTTC
J: TRBJ2-1
size: NA
length: 18
V: TRBV4-3
D: NA

CDR3: CASSTKTGFNSPLHF
DNA: TGCGCCAGCAGCACTAAGACAGGGTTTAATTCACCCCTCCACTTT
J: TRBJ1-6
size: NA
length: 15
V: TRBV5-1
D: TRBD1

CDR3: CASSLGGFGDRVYEQYF
DNA: TGCGCCAGCAGCTTGGGGGGCTTCGGGGACAGGGTCTACGAGCAGTACTTC
J: TRBJ2-7
size: NA
length: 17
V: TRBV5-1
D: TRBD1

CDR3: CASSQNPPRQGYNSPLHF
DNA: TGTGCCAGCAGCCAAAATCCCCCTAGACAGGGATATAATTCACCCCTCCACTTT
J: TRBJ1-6
size: NA
length: 18
V: TRBV4-2
D: TRBD1

CDR3: CAWSVQVNTGELFF
DNA: TGTGCCTGGAGTGTACAGGTTAACACCGGGGAGCTGTTTTTT
J: TRBJ2-2
size: NA
length: 14
V: TRBV30
D: NA

CDR3: CASSSGLAGGGNTQYF
DNA: TGTGCCAGCAGCTCAGGACTAGCGGGGGGGGGAAATACGCAGTATTTT
J: TRBJ2-3
size: NA
length: 16
V: TRBV7-3
D: TRBD2

CDR3: CASSPGATSGGASETQYF
DNA: TGCGCCAGCAGCCCCGGCGCAACTAGCGGGGGGGCTTCGGAGACCCAGTACTTC
J: TRBJ2-5
size: NA
length: 18
V: TRBV5-1
D: TRBD2

CDR3: CASSPRQSSNYGYTF
DNA: TGTGCCAGCAGCCCACGACAGAGTTCTAACTATGGCTACACCTTC
J: TRBJ1-2
size: NA
length: 15
V: TRBV9
D: NA

CDR3: CASSQSVLYGYTF
DNA: TGTGCCAGCAGCCAATCGGTGCTCTATGGCTACACCTTC
J: TRBJ1-2
size: NA
length: 13
V: TRBV14
D: NA

CDR3: CASSVAVRTYEQYF
DNA: TGTGCCAGCAGCGTAGCGGTCAGGACCTACGAGCAGTACTTC
J: TRBJ2-7
size: NA
length: 14
V: TRBV9
D: NA

CDR3: CASSLRGQISYEQYF
DNA: TGTGCCAGCAGCTTACGGGGACAGATCTCCTACGAGCAGTACTTC
J: TRBJ2-7
size: NA
length: 15
V: TRBV7-9
D: TRBD1

CDR3: CATAGAGSPLHF
DNA: TGTGCCACCGCTGGGGCTGGATCACCCCTCCACTTT
J: TRBJ1-6
size: NA
length: 12
V: TRBV6-6
D: NA

CDR3: CASSPRGTSGVSTDTQYF
DNA: TGTGCCAGCAGCCCTAGAGGGACTAGCGGGGTAAGCACAGATACGCAGTATTTT
J: TRBJ2-3
size: NA
length: 18
V: TRBV9
D: TRBD2

CDR3: CASSERPPASGGAQYF
DNA: TGTGCCAGCAGTGAACGCCCCCCGGCTAGCGGGGGGGCCCAGTACTTC
J: TRBJ2-5
size: NA
length: 16
V: TRBV6-1
D: TRBD2

CDR3: CASSQGAGGYEQYF
DNA: TGTGCCAGCAGCCAAGGAGCAGGGGGCTACGAGCAGTACTTC
J: TRBJ2-7
size: NA
length: 14
V: TRBV14
D: TRBD1

CDR3: CASSPRGIQGGIWKGQFF
DNA: TGTGCCAGCAGCCCAAGGGGGATACAGGGGGGCATATGGAAAGGGCAGTTCTTC
J: TRBJ2-1
size: NA
length: 18
V: TRBV27
D: TRBD1

CDR3: CASSPGLGPYEQYF
DNA: TGCGCCAGCAGTCCTGGACTAGGGCCCTACGAGCAGTACTTC
J: TRBJ2-7
size: NA
length: 14
V: TRBV10-1
D: TRBD2

CDR3: CASNTDRVNEKLFF
DNA: TGTGCCAGCAACACGGACAGGGTGAATGAAAAACTGTTTTTT
J: TRBJ1-4
size: NA
length: 14
V: TRBV7-9
D: TRBD1

CDR3: CASSVWGEGYGYTF
DNA: TGTGCCAGTAGTGTGTGGGGAGAGGGCTATGGCTACACCTTC
J: TRBJ1-2
size: NA
length: 14
V: TRBV19
D: NA

CDR3: CALGRGYTF
DNA: TGTGCCCTAGGGAGGGGCTACACCTTC
J: TRBJ1-2
size: NA
length: 9
V: TRBV9
D: NA

CDR3: CASSQERGVYNEQFF
DNA: TGTGCCAGCTCACAAGAGCGGGGGGTGTACAATGAGCAGTTCTTC
J: TRBJ2-1
size: NA
length: 15
V: TRBV18
D: TRBD2

CDR3: CASSRPAGGPDEQFF
DNA: TGTGCCAGCAGCCGGCCGGCGGGGGGGCCGGATGAGCAGTTCTTC
J: TRBJ2-1
size: NA
length: 15
V: TRBV7-9
D: TRBD2

CDR3: CASSRQGNYGYTF
DNA: TGTGCCAGCAGTCGACAGGGGAACTATGGCTACACCTTC
J: TRBJ1-2
size: few
length: 13
V: TRBV6-6
D: TRBD1

CDR3: CASSTRLAGSSYNEQFF
DNA: TGTGCCAGCAGCACCCGACTAGCGGGCAGCTCCTACAATGAGCAGTTCTTC
J: TRBJ2-1
size: NA
length: 17
V: TRBV7-2
D: TRBD2

CDR3: CASSVTGVYGYTF
DNA: TGTGCCAGCAGTGTTACAGGGGTCTATGGCTACACCTTC
J: TRBJ1-2
size: NA
length: 13
V: TRBV27
D: TRBD1

CDR3: CASSQLAGGYNEQFF
DNA: TGTGCCAGCAGCCAACTAGCGGGGGGGTACAATGAGCAGTTCTTC
J: TRBJ2-1
size: NA
length: 15
V: TRBV28
D: TRBD2

CDR3: CASSLWVTGTSGYNEQFF
DNA: TGTGCCAGCAGCTTATGGGTTACCGGGACTAGCGGATACAATGAGCAGTTCTTC
J: TRBJ2-1
size: NA
length: 18
V: TRBV7-3
D: TRBD2

CDR3: CASSRLAGYQETQYF
DNA: TGCGCCAGCTCGAGACTAGCGGGATACCAAGAGACCCAGTACTTC
J: TRBJ2-5
size: NA
length: 15
V: TRBV10-1
D: TRBD2

CDR3: CASSQDKSRQVGAPLHF
DNA: TGCGCCAGCAGCCAAGATAAGAGTAGACAGGTCGGGGCACCCCTCCACTTT
J: TRBJ1-6
size: NA
length: 17
V: TRBV4-1
D: NA

CDR3: CASSQYGWGDGYTF
DNA: TGTGCCAGCAGCCAATACGGTTGGGGAGATGGCTACACCTTC
J: TRBJ1-2
size: NA
length: 14
V: TRBV16
D: NA

CDR3: CASSQSGRKNTEAFF
DNA: TGCGCCAGCAGCCAAAGCGGACGGAAGAACACTGAAGCTTTCTTT
J: TRBJ1-1
size: NA
length: 15
V: TRBV4-3
D: NA

CDR3: CASSLWQGRNIQYF
DNA: TGCGCCAGCAGCTTGTGGCAGGGGCGTAACATTCAGTACTTC
J: TRBJ2-4
size: NA
length: 14
V: TRBV5-1
D: NA

CDR3: CASSGDRIRNTIYF
DNA: TGTGCCAGCTCCGGGGACAGGATACGAAACACCATATATTTT
J: TRBJ1-3
size: NA
length: 14
V: TRBV18
D: TRBD1

CDR3: CSARSGVGTDTQYF
DNA: TGCAGCGCGCGCTCAGGGGTCGGCACAGATACGCAGTATTTT
J: TRBJ2-3
size: NA
length: 14
V: TRBV29-1
D: NA

CDR3: CASSRWTGAETQYF
DNA: TGTGCCAGCAGCCGCTGGACAGGGGCAGAGACCCAGTACTTC
J: TRBJ2-5
size: NA
length: 14
V: TRBV27
D: TRBD1

CDR3: CATGTTGRSGNTIYF
DNA: TGTGCCACCGGAACGACAGGCCGCTCTGGAAACACCATATATTTT
J: TRBJ1-3
size: NA
length: 15
V: TRBV15
D: NA

CDR3: CASSLGTGGLVYGYTF
DNA: TGTGCCAGCAGCTTGGGGACAGGGGGTTTAGTCTATGGCTACACCTTC
J: TRBJ1-2
size: NA
length: 16
V: TRBV5-6
D: TRBD1

CDR3: CASRGADEQYF
DNA: TGTGCCAGCAGGGGAGCGGACGAGCAGTACTTC
J: TRBJ2-7
size: NA
length: 11
V: TRBV6-1
D: NA